The clone carrying this T cell receptor beta chain was observed many times. Its antigen is unknown. The sample belongs to a study of Graves' ophthalmopathy and Graves' hyperthyroidism. General study points: Sensitivity of about 70% and specificity of roughly 72% were achieved by the model that predicted ophthalmopathy progression.

This CDR3 comprises 17 residues. V was shortened by 2 bases and J by 6 bases, with 19 bases between the two germline ends. Germline V lookup: CDR1 SGHTA, CDR2 FQGNSA. Scientists amplified the TCR beta CDR3 regions from RNA transcripts. RT-PCR in the first round used HTBI primers; a second-round multiplex PCR followed. MiXCR, run by TCRdb on the multiplex PCR reads, gives a single entry per CDR3 protein. The data contain over 150,000 distinct CDR3 sequences, roughly 37% of them singletons. PBMCs originated in approximately 9.2 ml of fresh peripheral blood. The chain employs TRBV7-2 and TRBJ2-2; D possibly corresponds to TRBD1 (5 bases). The TCR originated in a woman aged 40 to 50 with Graves' ophthalmopathy. The sequenced material came from peripheral blood. In DNA, the CDR3 is TGTGCCAGCAGCTTATCAGGGTTTATTAGCTTATCCGGGGAGCTGTTTTTT. As protein: CASSLSGFISLSGELFF.